These 9 T cell receptor beta chains came from one sample sequenced in a study of T cell repertoires in ileal Crohn's disease. Measured with immunoSEQ multiplex PCR; TCRdb has only the in-frame clones, and not every one. The sample records 13,000 to 15,000 clones, roughly 80% being singletons. Sequenced input: ileal tissue. These receptors all stem from an adult with Crohn's disease.

The rearrangement joins TRBV7-3 to TRBJ2-5; 8 nucleotides line up with TRBD2. The CDR3 has 15 amino acids. The V gene end was trimmed by 6 bases and the J gene end by 7 bases; junction bases not matched to a gene: 13. The germline V gene has CDR1 SGHTA and CDR2 FQGTGA. The CDR3 here is CASSLKSGGLTTQYF. The CDR3 region has the DNA TGTGCCAGCAGTTTGAAAAGCGGGGGCCTTACGACCCAGTACTTC.

The chain joins TRBV6-1 to TRBJ1-4; the D gene is possibly TRBD1 (5 bases). This CDR3 has 18 amino acids. CDR1 and CDR2 (germline): MNHNS, SASEGT. V was shortened by 0 bases and J by 0 bases, with 14 bases between the two germline ends. CDR3 region: CASSEAVQGSATNEKLFF. CDR3 sequence (DNA): TGTGCCAGCAGTGAAGCGGTTCAGGGCTCTGCAACTAATGAAAAACTGTTTTTT.

This chain uses TRBV5-1 with TRBJ1-1, with D possibly TRBD1 on 6 matching bases. Germline assignment: CDR1 SGHRS and CDR2 YFSETQ. This CDR3 is 16 amino acids long. Trimming removed 0 bases from V and 5 bases from J, with 17 bases in between. The CDR3 spells CASSLAARGGQTEAFF. In DNA form, the CDR3 reads TGCGCCAGCAGCTTGGCTGCCAGGGGCGGTCAGACTGAAGCTTTCTTT.

This chain uses TRBV7-9 with TRBJ2-3; no firm D call. The CDR3 runs to 14 residues. Trimming cost V 1 base and J 0 bases, with 5 bases left between them. Germline values: CDR1 SEHNR, CDR2 FQNEAQ (reference sequence). This chain's CDR3 is CASSLGSSTDTQYF. The CDR3, as DNA: TGTGCCAGCAGCTTAGGCAGTAGCACAGATACGCAGTATTTT. The whole variable domain, remainder taken from reference TRBV7-9 and TRBJ2-3, is DTGVSQNPRHKITKRGQNVTFRCDPISEHNRLYWYRQTLGQGPEFLTYFQNEAQLEKSRLLSDRFSAERPKGSFSTLEIQRTEQGDSAMYLCASSLGSSTDTQYFGPGTRLTVL.

CDR3 sequence: CASSQAVRGSYNEQFF. CDR3 nucleotides: TGTGCCAGCAGCCAAGCAGTGCGCGGGAGCTACAATGAGCAGTTCTTC. The genes are TRBV4-2 and TRBJ2-1; TRBD2 agrees at 7 bases. The CDR3 is made up of 16 amino acids. The germline gives CDR1 LGHNA, CDR2 YNFKEQ. J lost 3 bases, V lost 1 base, and 6 bases had no gene match.

Details on this clone: Other DNA sequences in the same sample also yield this CDR3. The CDR3 nucleotides are TGTGCCAGCAGTTACTTCGGCGGACAAGAGACCCAGTACTTC. Encoded protein: CASSYFGGQETQYF. This chain connects TRBV6-6 to TRBJ2-5, with D hard to call. The CDR3 length is 14 residues. Germline V lookup: CDR1 MNHNY, CDR2 SVGAGI (reference sequence). V was pared by 1 base and J by 2 bases, with 8 bases between.

The genes are TRBV6-1 and TRBJ2-1, with D possibly TRBD2 on 5 matching bases. V shed 0 bases and J shed 4 bases, with 13 bases lying between them. Per germline, CDR1 MNHNS and CDR2 SASEGT. The CDR3 is 16 amino acids. CDR3 sequence (DNA): TGTGCCAGCAGTGAAGCGCAACGTGGGAGTTACAATGAGCAGTTCTTC. It encodes CASSEAQRGSYNEQFF.

This rearrangement joins TRBV5-1 to TRBJ1-4, with 7 bases identical to TRBD1. V dropped 3 bases and J dropped 5; count of bases not matched to a gene: 1. The CDR3 covers 13 residues. Germline V lookup: CDR1 SGHRS, CDR2 YFSETQ. The CDR3 spells CASSWDSNEKLFF. For the CDR3, the DNA is TGCGCCAGCAGCTGGGACAGCAATGAAAAACTGTTTTTT.

The chain links TRBV5-4 to TRBJ1-2; D is ambiguous. The CDR3 runs 14 residues. Germline V gene lookup returns CDR1 SGHNT and CDR2 YYREEE (reference sequence). V was trimmed by 4 bases and J by 7 bases, leaving 17 bases between them. The CDR3 reads CASSPDLGGSGYTF. CDR3 DNA sequence: TGTGCCAGCAGCCCCGACCTGGGAGGGTCTGGCTACACCTTC.